The clone carrying this T cell receptor (beta chain) has just one count. Its target is unknown. This entry is derived from a study of cytomegalovirus exposure and HLA in healthy donors. Study-wide findings and caveats: The study reported that TCR beta sequences accurately predicted HLA-A and HLA-B alleles in most subjects. When a later analysis compared HLA-associated TCR beta chains with equally common others, the HLA-associated chains turned out to be more clonally expanded and to have lower generation probabilities. A missense DCLRE1C variant was associated with V- and J-gene trimming of TCR beta chains in a later analysis, and an independent cohort replicated the association. Later on, an analysis showed TCR association rates differing by HLA locus, with DRB1 the most and HLA-C the fewest.

Trimming at V came to 2 bases and at J to 0 bases, leaving 9 bases not matched to a gene. The germline gives CDR1 LNHDA, CDR2 SQIVND (reference sequence). The CDR3 has 19 amino acids. Amplification used 60 Vbeta primers and 13 Jbeta primers. Method: immunoSEQ multiplex PCR; TCRdb's copy keeps in-frame clones and lacks some. The sample has some 190,000 clones; 77% are singletons. The sequence came from a man aged 18 to 29 in good health and CMV-seronegative. Source material: PBMCs. This sequence joins TRBV19 and TRBJ2-1; 11 bases are shared with TRBD2. The CDR3 region is CASSIRGLAGYSSYNEQFF. Written as DNA, the CDR3 is TGTGCCAGTAGTATAAGAGGACTAGCGGGCTACAGCTCCTACAATGAGCAGTTCTTC.